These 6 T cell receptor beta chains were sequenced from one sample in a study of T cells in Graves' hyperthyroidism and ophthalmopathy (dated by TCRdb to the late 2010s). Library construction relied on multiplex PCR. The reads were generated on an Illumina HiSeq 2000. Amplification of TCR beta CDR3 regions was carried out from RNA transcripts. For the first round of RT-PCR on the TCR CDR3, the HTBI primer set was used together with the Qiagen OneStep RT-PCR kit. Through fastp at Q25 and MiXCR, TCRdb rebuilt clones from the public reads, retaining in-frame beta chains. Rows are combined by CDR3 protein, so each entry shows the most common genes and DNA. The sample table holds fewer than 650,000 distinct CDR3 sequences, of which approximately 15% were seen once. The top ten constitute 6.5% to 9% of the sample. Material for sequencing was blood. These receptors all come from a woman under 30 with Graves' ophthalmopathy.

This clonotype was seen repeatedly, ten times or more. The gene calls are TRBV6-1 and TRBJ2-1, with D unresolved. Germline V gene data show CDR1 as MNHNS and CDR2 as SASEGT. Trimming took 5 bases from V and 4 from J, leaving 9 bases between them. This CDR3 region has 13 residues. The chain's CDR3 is CASSSYGYNEQFF. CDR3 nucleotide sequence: TGTGCCAGCAGTTCATACGGATACAATGAGCAGTTCTTC.

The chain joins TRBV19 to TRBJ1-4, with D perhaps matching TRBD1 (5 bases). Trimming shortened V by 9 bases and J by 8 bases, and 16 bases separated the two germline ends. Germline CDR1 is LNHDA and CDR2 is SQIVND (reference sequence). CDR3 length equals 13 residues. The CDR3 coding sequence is TGTGCCAGCCAGACAGTTCCTTCCGAAAAACTGTTTTTT. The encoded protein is CASQTVPSEKLFF. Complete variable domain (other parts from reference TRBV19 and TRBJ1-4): DGGITQSPKYLFRKEGQNVTLSCEQNLNHDAMYWYRQDPGQGLRLIYYSQIVNDFQKGDIAEGYSVSREKKESFPLTVTSAQKNPTAFYLCASQTVPSEKLFFGSGTQLSVL.

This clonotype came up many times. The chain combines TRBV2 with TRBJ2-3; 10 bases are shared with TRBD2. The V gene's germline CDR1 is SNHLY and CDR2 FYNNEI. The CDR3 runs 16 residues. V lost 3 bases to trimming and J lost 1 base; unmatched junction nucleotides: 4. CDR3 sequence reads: CASSDIGTSGTDTQYF. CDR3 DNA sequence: TGTGCCAGCAGTGATATAGGGACTAGCGGCACAGATACGCAGTATTTT.

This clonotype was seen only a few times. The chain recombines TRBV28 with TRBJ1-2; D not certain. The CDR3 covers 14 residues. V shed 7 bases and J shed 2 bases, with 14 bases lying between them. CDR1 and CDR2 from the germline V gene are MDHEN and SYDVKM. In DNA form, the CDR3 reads TGTGCCAGCACAAGGCGTGTCCTGAACTATGGCTACACCTTC. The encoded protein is CASTRRVLNYGYTF.

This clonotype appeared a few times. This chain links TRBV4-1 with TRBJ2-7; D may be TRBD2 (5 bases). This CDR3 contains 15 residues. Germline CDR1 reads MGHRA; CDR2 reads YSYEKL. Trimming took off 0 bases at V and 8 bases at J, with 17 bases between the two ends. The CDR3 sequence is CASSQDTGKIAQQYF. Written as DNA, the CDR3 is TGCGCCAGCAGCCAAGATACCGGCAAGATAGCGCAGCAGTACTTC.

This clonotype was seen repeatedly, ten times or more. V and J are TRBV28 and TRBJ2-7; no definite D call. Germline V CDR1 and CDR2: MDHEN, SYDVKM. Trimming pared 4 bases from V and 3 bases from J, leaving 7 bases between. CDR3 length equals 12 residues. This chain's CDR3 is CASSSPLYEQYF. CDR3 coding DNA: TGTGCCAGCAGTTCTCCCCTCTACGAGCAGTACTTC.